These 30 T cell receptor beta chains came from one sample sequenced in a study of cytomegalovirus exposure and HLA in healthy donors. The PCR made use of 60 Vbeta and 13 Jbeta primers. Produced via immunoSEQ multiplex PCR; TCRdb's table is partial and in-frame only. This table holds 120,000 or so clones, roughly 80% found once. Sequencing was carried out using PBMCs. The receptor source for this set is a man aged 25 to 40 in good health and CMV-seropositive.

A single count supports this clone. The chain has TRBV27 and TRBJ1-6, with unresolved D. CDR3 length equals 15 residues. V was shortened by 3 bases and J by 5 bases, with 11 bases between the two germline ends. Germline V lookup: CDR1 MNHEY, CDR2 SMNVEV (reference sequence). CDR3 sequence reads: CASSLGVLHNSPLHF. The DNA for the CDR3 is TGTGCCAGCAGTTTGGGCGTGCTGCATAATTCACCCCTCCACTTT.

This sequence joins TRBV5-1 and TRBJ2-3, with TRBD1 matching over 7 bases. The CDR3 sequence is 13 residues long. J was trimmed by 4 bases and V by 4 bases; bases with no gene match: 3. Looked up from germline, CDR1 is SGHRS and CDR2 is YFSETQ. The CDR3 loop is CASSQTGADTQYF. In DNA, the CDR3 is TGCGCCAGCAGCCAAACAGGGGCAGATACGCAGTATTTT.

The rearrangement uses TRBV5-6 and TRBJ2-2; 8 nucleotides align to TRBD2. This CDR3 has 17 residues. CDR1 is SGHDT and CDR2 is YYEEEE in the germline V gene. Trimming cost V 4 bases and J 3 bases; bases outside gene matches: 11. The CDR3 DNA reads as TGTGCCAGCAGCCCGGGGAGCGGGGGAATAGACACCGGGGAGCTGTTTTTT. The encoded protein is CASSPGSGGIDTGELFF.

This chain uses TRBV12-5 with TRBJ2-2; perhaps TRBD1 as D (5 bases). The CDR3 is 17 amino acids. Trimming removed 0 bases from V and 1 base from J, with 12 bases in between. From germline, CDR1 is LGHNT and CDR2 FRNRAP. The CDR3 sequence is CASGLVIRVGNTGELFF. The CDR3 coding sequence is TGTGCTAGTGGTTTGGTCATCAGGGTGGGGAACACCGGGGAGCTGTTTTTT.

J is TRBJ2-2 and V is TRBV7-8, with D unresolved. The germline gives CDR1 SGHVS, CDR2 FQNEAQ. V was pared by 0 bases and J by 1 base, with 6 bases between. CDR3 length: 15 amino acids. The DNA of the CDR3 is TGTGCCAGCAGCTTAGCCGGAGTGAACACCGGGGAGCTGTTTTTT. Its protein product is CASSLAGVNTGELFF. Supplemented by reference TRBV7-8 and TRBJ2-2, the full variable domain reads GAGVSQSPRYKVAKRGQDVALRCDPISGHVSLFWYQQALGQGPEFLTYFQNEAQLDKSGLPSDRFFAERPEGSVSTLKIQRTQQEDSAVYLCASSLAGVNTGELFFGEGSRLTVL.

V and J are TRBV19 and TRBJ2-5, with TRBD2 identical over 9 bases. Per germline, CDR1 LNHDA and CDR2 SQIVND (reference sequence). CDR3 size: 15 residues. Germline trimming cut 4 bases from V and 4 bases from J; bases unmatched to any gene: 7. This CDR3 is CASSTQAGGRETQYF. In DNA, the CDR3 is TGTGCCAGTAGTACCCAGGCGGGGGGGAGAGAGACCCAGTACTTC.

The J gene is TRBJ1-5, the V gene TRBV6-5; D is undetermined. Trimming pared 2 bases from V and 4 bases from J, leaving 12 bases between. The CDR3 contains 15 residues. The germline V gene encodes CDR1 MNHEY and CDR2 SVGAGI. CDR3 coding DNA: TGTGCCAGCAGTTACGGGTCAGGCGCTAATCAGCCCCAGCATTTT. Protein sequence: CASSYGSGANQPQHF.

This clone was seen a few times. DNA for the CDR3: TGTGCCAGCAGCTCAGGGGTTGAGTACAATGAGCAGTTCTTC. It yields the protein CASSSGVEYNEQFF. This chain links TRBV7-3 with TRBJ2-1; TRBD1 is a possible D gene (6 bases). The V end was cut by 4 bases, the J end by 4 bases, with 11 bases between. The CDR3 consists of 14 residues. The germline V gene has CDR1 SGHTA and CDR2 FQGTGA.

The gene calls are TRBV2 and TRBJ2-7; D is unclear. This CDR3 is 14 amino acids long. V shed 5 bases and J shed 0 bases, with 11 bases lying between them. The germline gives CDR1 SNHLY, CDR2 FYNNEI. CDR3 DNA sequence: TGTGCCAGCAGTTTATACCTTAGCTCCTACGAGCAGTACTTC. Protein: CASSLYLSSYEQYF.

The table lists this clone with a few counts. The V gene is TRBV18, the J gene TRBJ2-7; 8 bases map to TRBD2. After removal of 6 bases from V and 7 bases from J, the junction contained 14 bases not matched to a gene. The CDR3 consists of 15 residues. The germline gives CDR1 KGHSH, CDR2 LQKENI. The CDR3 coding sequence is TGTGCCAGCTCCCCGGGGGGGTACGCCCGGGGGGAGCAGTACTTC. This gives the protein CASSPGGYARGEQYF.

The rearrangement joins TRBV6-6 to TRBJ1-1; D gene ambiguous. Germline V lookup: CDR1 MNHNY, CDR2 SVGAGI (reference sequence). Trimming took off 4 bases at V and 0 bases at J, with 12 bases between the two ends. This CDR3 region has 15 residues. CDR3 nucleotides: TGTGCCAGCAGTTTCCTCGGCGACATGAACACTGAAGCTTTCTTT. This encodes CASSFLGDMNTEAFF.

This sequence joins TRBV7-9 and TRBJ1-2; tentatively, D is TRBD1 (6 bases). This CDR3 comprises 17 residues. CDR1 is SEHNR, CDR2 FQNEAQ, per germline (reference sequence). The germline V and J ends were trimmed by 4 bases and 6 bases, with 24 bases remaining between them. Here the CDR3 DNA reads TGTGCCAGCAGCTCCACATCCGGACGGGGGGCGGGGAATGGCTACACCTTC. Translation: CASSSTSGRGAGNGYTF.

The chain joins TRBV11-2 to TRBJ2-7; 9 positions agree with TRBD1. Germline values: CDR1 SGHAT, CDR2 FQNNGV. This CDR3 contains 14 residues. The V segment lost 7 bases and the J segment 6 bases; nucleotides outside the gene matches: 10. CDR3 loop: CASTLGQGRPEQYF. The CDR3 bases are TGTGCCAGCACCCTGGGACAGGGACGGCCCGAGCAGTACTTC.

The chain links TRBV5-8 to TRBJ1-3; TRBD1 agrees at 7 bases. The CDR3 is made up of 15 amino acids. With 0 bases clipped from V and 2 bases from J, the junction kept 2 bases outside the gene matches. Germline V gene lookup returns CDR1 SGHTS and CDR2 YDEGEE. CDR3 region: CASSLATGAGNTIYF. The DNA for the CDR3 is TGTGCCAGCAGCTTGGCCACAGGGGCTGGAAACACCATATATTTT.

The sample holds one count of this clone. The rearrangement links TRBV6-1 to TRBJ2-7; D is possibly TRBD1 (6 bases). The germline CDR1 and CDR2 sequences are MNHNS and SASEGT. The CDR3 loop spans 12 amino acids. Trimming stripped 11 bases from V and 5 bases from J, with 16 bases between. CDR3 sequence reads: CAVNRVPDEQYF. DNA of the CDR3: TGTGCCGTAAACAGGGTACCCGACGAGCAGTACTTC.

This clone has only one observation. V usage is TRBV27 and J usage is TRBJ2-7, with D maybe TRBD2 (5 bases). Germline lookup yields CDR1 MNHEY and CDR2 SMNVEV (reference sequence). V lost 5 bases and J 3 bases, leaving 14 bases between the germline ends. The CDR3 extends over 14 amino acids. The CDR3 sequence is CASSTRGGYYEQYF. The DNA of the CDR3 is TGTGCCAGCAGTACGAGAGGAGGCTACTACGAGCAGTACTTC.

This chain connects TRBV4-1 to TRBJ2-1; D is perhaps TRBD1 (7 bases). The germline gives CDR1 MGHRA, CDR2 YSYEKL. Trimming removed 3 bases from V and 8 bases from J, with 17 bases in between. The CDR3 length is 15 residues. The CDR3 DNA sequence: TGCGCCAGCAGCCATGACCACAGGGGAGGCGATGAGCAGTTCTTC. Encoded protein: CASSHDHRGGDEQFF.

The V call is TRBV6-6, the J call TRBJ2-7; perhaps TRBD1 as D (5 bases). The CDR3 extends over 13 amino acids. Trimming took 5 bases from V and 3 from J, leaving 11 bases between them. CDR1 is MNHNY and CDR2 is SVGAGI in the germline V gene (reference sequence). The CDR3 loop reads CASSETDIYEQYF. The CDR3 DNA reads TGTGCCAGCAGTGAGACAGATATCTACGAGCAGTACTTC.

The chain is built from TRBV19 and TRBJ1-5, with 11 bases matching TRBD1. From germline, CDR1 is LNHDA and CDR2 SQIVND (reference sequence). The length of the CDR3 is 15 residues. Trimming cost V 6 bases and J 5 bases; bases outside gene matches: 6. The CDR3 region is CASRWGTGGYQPQHF. The CDR3 nucleotides read TGTGCCAGTAGATGGGGGACAGGGGGGTATCAGCCCCAGCATTTT.

V gene TRBV10-2 combines with J gene TRBJ1-5; tentatively, D is TRBD1 (5 bases). The CDR3 length is 12 residues. Germline assignment: CDR1 WSHSY and CDR2 SAAADI. V shed 0 bases and J shed 8 bases, with 5 bases lying between them. In DNA form, the CDR3 reads TGCGCCAGCAGTGAGTCAGGGGAGCCCCAGCATTTT. The encoded protein is CASSESGEPQHF.

This clone came up a few times. This chain joins TRBV19 and TRBJ1-6; D is unclear. CDR1 and CDR2 (germline): LNHDA, SQIVND (reference sequence). V was pared by 0 bases and J by 6 bases, with 12 bases between. CDR3 length: 16 residues. Here the CDR3 DNA reads TGTGCCAGTAGTATAGAAAAGAACGAGGGTAATTCACCCCTCCACTTT. The encoded protein is CASSIEKNEGNSPLHF.

This clone was observed a single time. V is TRBV5-6 and J is TRBJ1-6; D not certain. Trimming shortened V by 6 bases and J by 7 bases, and 17 bases separated the two germline ends. CDR1 and CDR2 (germline): SGHDT, YYEEEE. CDR3 length equals 15 residues. The CDR3: CASTLVGRENSPLHF. CDR3 bases: TGTGCCAGCACCCTTGTTGGGAGGGAGAATTCACCCCTCCACTTT.

This chain links TRBV7-2 with TRBJ1-1; D gene uncertain. The CDR3 sequence is 16 residues long. V was pared by 2 bases and J by 1 base, with 14 bases between. Germline-derived CDR1 and CDR2 are SGHTA and FQGNSA. The CDR3 spells CASSLYDTNRNTEAFF. The CDR3, as DNA: TGTGCCAGCAGCTTATACGACACCAATCGGAACACTGAAGCTTTCTTT.

The V gene is TRBV11-2, the J gene TRBJ1-2; 10 bases fit TRBD1. CDR3 length equals 14 residues. Trimming took 7 bases from V and 5 from J; bases not matched to a gene: 7. Germline CDR1 is SGHAT and CDR2 is FQNNGV. CDR3 in DNA: TGTGCCAGCACCACAGGGACAGGGGAGTATGGCTACACCTTC. Encoded protein: CASTTGTGEYGYTF.

In its sample, this clone was seen once. The chain couples TRBV5-1 to TRBJ1-2, with TRBD1 identical over 8 bases. Germline-derived CDR1 and CDR2 are SGHRS and YFSETQ. CDR3 length: 15 residues. Unmatched junction bases numbered 12, after V lost 5 bases and J lost 6 bases. DNA for the CDR3: TGCGCCAGCAGTCCAGAGGCAGGGGGCGTAGATGGCTACACCTTC. It encodes CASSPEAGGVDGYTF. The entire variable domain, with the rest obtained from reference TRBV5-1 and TRBJ1-2, is as follows: KAGVTQTPRYLIKTRGQQVTLSCSPISGHRSVSWYQQTPGQGLQFLFEYFSETQRNKGNFPGRFSGRQFSNSRSEMNVSTLELGDSALYLCASSPEAGGVDGYTFGSGTRLTVV.

V and J are TRBV4-1 and TRBJ1-2; D possibly corresponds to TRBD1 (5 bases). Deletions cut 0 bases from V and 2 bases from J, with 7 bases between. The CDR3 consists of 14 residues. Germline V gives CDR1 MGHRA, CDR2 YSYEKL. The CDR3: CASSQDRANYGYTF. The CDR3 DNA follows: TGCGCCAGCAGCCAAGACAGGGCAAACTATGGCTACACCTTC.

As DNA, the CDR3 is TGTGCCAGCAGTGCCGGGACAGGGTTCTACGAGCAGTACTTC. Translated: CASSAGTGFYEQYF. The gene calls are TRBV6-1 and TRBJ2-7, with 9 bases lining up with TRBD1. This CDR3 is built from 14 residues. Germline CDR1 is MNHNS and CDR2 is SASEGT. The trim removed 4 bases at V and 3 bases at J, leaving 4 bases unmatched.

This clone was counted between two and nine times. V gene TRBV27 combines with J gene TRBJ1-2; D perhaps matches TRBD1 (6 bases). Trimming took off 6 bases at V and 3 bases at J, with 14 bases between the two ends. The CDR3 covers 14 residues. Germline V gene lookup returns CDR1 MNHEY and CDR2 SMNVEV (reference sequence). The chain's CDR3 is CASRTNPGDYGYTF. The CDR3 DNA reads as TGTGCCAGCAGAACCAACCCAGGGGACTATGGCTACACCTTC.

The chain recombines TRBV9 with TRBJ1-5, with 7 positions matching TRBD1. The CDR3 spans 15 residues. Unmatched junction bases numbered 2, after V lost 2 bases and J lost 0 bases. Looked up from germline, CDR1 is SGDLS and CDR2 is YYNGEE. The CDR3 sequence is CASSVGQNSNQPQHF. The CDR3 nucleotides are TGTGCCAGCAGCGTGGGACAGAATAGCAATCAGCCCCAGCATTTT.

The CDR3 sequence is CAWSVPIAVGLADYNEQFF. CDR3 sequence (DNA): TGTGCCTGGAGTGTACCGATAGCGGTTGGACTAGCGGATTACAATGAGCAGTTCTTC. The rearrangement joins TRBV30 to TRBJ2-1, with TRBD2 identical over 10 bases. With V trimmed by 0 bases and J by 4 bases, 15 bases remained unmatched. Germline V CDR1 and CDR2: GTSNPN, SVGIG (reference sequence). The length of the CDR3 is 19 residues.